The 23 T cell receptor beta chains listed next were all sequenced from one sample in a study of shared clonotypes between healthy human individuals. Assay used: immunoSEQ multiplex PCR; TCRdb lists only in-frame clones, some missing. The table lists 500,000 or so clones, about 96% of them singletons. The sequencing input was naive CD4+ T cells sorted from blood. Subset noted: CD45RA+ positively selected. The receptors originated from a woman younger than 45 in good health.

V is TRBV7-7 and J is TRBJ2-7, with TRBD2 matching over 7 bases. Trimming took 5 bases from V and 2 from J; bases not matched to a gene: 9. Germline loops: CDR1 SSHAT, CDR2 FNYEAQ (reference sequence). The CDR3 covers 15 residues. CDR3 sequence reads: CASSVGTTSTYEQYF. CDR3 nucleotides: TGTGCCAGCAGCGTCGGGACTACCAGTACCTACGAGCAGTACTTC.

The chain carries TRBV5-4 and TRBJ1-1; 8 positions match TRBD1. The CDR3 covers 16 residues. Germline CDR1 SGHNT, CDR2 YYREEE (reference sequence). The J segment lost 3 bases and the V segment lost 1 base, leaving 8 bases of the junction unmatched. The CDR3 reads CASSLSADRVDTEAFF. CDR3 sequence (DNA): TGTGCCAGCAGCTTGTCCGCGGACAGGGTCGACACTGAAGCTTTCTTT.

This chain uses TRBV2 with TRBJ2-7, with 7 bases lining up with TRBD1. This CDR3 has 13 residues. The germline CDR1 and CDR2 sequences are SNHLY and FYNNEI. V lost 5 bases, J lost 5 bases, and 6 bases stayed unmatched. In DNA, the CDR3 is TGTGCCAGCAGTCTAGGACAGGAGGACGAGCAGTACTTC. It is translated as CASSLGQEDEQYF.

DNA for the CDR3: TGTGCCAGCAGAAACCGAGGGACAGATATGAACACTGAAGCTTTCTTT. This sequence encodes CASRNRGTDMNTEAFF. The rearrangement joins TRBV7-9 to TRBJ1-1; 7 bases match TRBD1. Germline lookup yields CDR1 SEHNR and CDR2 FQNEAQ (reference sequence). Trimming cost V 6 bases and J 0 bases; bases outside gene matches: 10. The CDR3 consists of 16 residues. The full variable domain, in which reference TRBV7-9 and TRBJ1-1 provide the parts outside the CDR3, is DTGVSQNPRHKITKRGQNVTFRCDPISEHNRLYWYRQTLGQGPEFLTYFQNEAQLEKSRLLSDRFSAERPKGSFSTLEIQRTEQGDSAMYLCASRNRGTDMNTEAFFGQGTRLTVV.

This rearrangement joins TRBV27 to TRBJ2-1; weak D call: TRBD2 (5 bases). V lost 5 bases, J lost 7 bases, and 24 bases lay in between. CDR3 size: 17 residues. From germline, CDR1 is MNHEY and CDR2 SMNVEV (reference sequence). CDR3 DNA sequence: TGTGCCAGCAGTCCCCCCGTAGCGAGGAGGAGTTGGAATGAGCAGTTCTTC. It encodes CASSPPVARRSWNEQFF.

The chain employs TRBV11-2 and TRBJ2-1; TRBD2 matches at 13 bases. There are 16 residues in the CDR3. J gave up 4 bases and V 6 bases, and 6 bases lay outside the gene matches. Germline values: CDR1 SGHAT, CDR2 FQNNGV. The CDR3 DNA sequence: TGTGCCAGCAGGGGACTAGCGGGACCTAATTACAATGAGCAGTTCTTC. It encodes CASRGLAGPNYNEQFF. Drawing the rest from reference TRBV11-2 and TRBJ2-1, the complete variable domain is EAGVAQSPRYKIIEKRQSVAFWCNPISGHATLYWYQQILGQGPKLLIQFQNNGVVDDSQLPKDRFSAERLKGVDSTLKIQPAKLEDSAVYLCASRGLAGPNYNEQFFGPGTRLTVL.

The V and J genes are TRBV6-5 and TRBJ2-7; no definite D call. Trimming stripped 6 bases from V and 5 bases from J, with 17 bases between. There are 14 residues in the CDR3. The germline V gene has CDR1 MNHEY and CDR2 SVGAGI. The CDR3 region is CASRELMGRNEQYF. The CDR3 nucleotides are TGTGCCAGCAGAGAACTAATGGGTCGGAACGAGCAGTACTTC.

The chain links TRBV28 to TRBJ1-5; D is undetermined. From germline, CDR1 is MDHEN and CDR2 SYDVKM. Between the trimmed V and J ends, which lost 7 bases and 10 bases, there was a span of 14 bases. CDR3 size: 12 residues. The CDR3 region has the DNA TGTGCCAGCACCGACCAGTGGGGTCCCCAGCATTTT. This gives the protein CASTDQWGPQHF. The full variable domain, its missing parts supplied by reference TRBV28 and TRBJ1-5, is DVKVTQSSRYLVKRTGEKVFLECVQDMDHENMFWYRQDPGLGLRLIYFSYDVKMKEKGDIPEGYSVSREKKERFSLILESASTNQTSMYLCASTDQWGPQHFGDGTRLSIL.

The V call is TRBV6-4, the J call TRBJ1-4; D ambiguous. The CDR3 contains 15 residues. In germline, CDR1 is MRHNA, CDR2 SNTAGT. Deletions cut 4 bases from V and 3 bases from J, with 12 bases between. CDR3 nucleotide sequence: TGTGCCAGCAGTGTTGGTTGGGTCGCTAATGAAAAACTGTTTTTT. It yields the protein CASSVGWVANEKLFF.

The chain links TRBV5-5 to TRBJ2-7, with TRBD1 matching over 12 bases. The CDR3 sequence is 15 residues long. V lost 4 bases, J lost 5 bases, and 7 bases stayed unmatched. Germline values: CDR1 SGHKS, CDR2 YYEKEE (reference sequence). This CDR3 is CASSVRDRGLHEQYF. CDR3 sequence (DNA): TGTGCCAGCAGCGTCCGGGACAGGGGGCTCCACGAGCAGTACTTC.

In this sample, this clone turned up once. This chain connects TRBV25-1 to TRBJ2-1; 13 nucleotides align to TRBD2. The CDR3 extends over 16 amino acids. The germline CDR1 and CDR2 sequences are MGHDK and SYGVNS. With 4 bases clipped from V and 9 bases from J, the junction kept 9 bases outside the gene matches. In nucleotides, the CDR3 is TGTGCCAGCAGTGGCGGACTAGCGGGAGCGTTGAGTGAGCAGTTCTTC. This gives the protein CASSGGLAGALSEQFF.

The V call is TRBV6-1, the J call TRBJ1-3; tentatively, D is TRBD1 (6 bases). In germline, CDR1 is MNHNS, CDR2 SASEGT. The ends were cut back, 8 bases at V and 0 bases at J, with 8 bases in the middle. This CDR3 is 13 amino acids long. CDR3 protein: CASRTASGNTIYF. Here the CDR3 DNA reads TGTGCCAGCCGGACAGCCTCTGGAAACACCATATATTTT.

The chain uses TRBV6-1 and TRBJ2-3, with 7 bases lining up with TRBD1. The CDR3 has 15 residues. V trimming: 4 bases; J trimming: 0 bases; junction bases outside the gene matches: 4. CDR1 and CDR2 (germline): MNHNS, SASEGT. The CDR3, as DNA: TGTGCCAGCAGTGGTGGGACAGAGAGCACAGATACGCAGTATTTT. The encoded protein is CASSGGTESTDTQYF.

J is TRBJ1-1 and V is TRBV5-1, with TRBD1 matching 11 bases. Germline trimming cut 7 bases from V and 3 bases from J; bases unmatched to any gene: 8. This CDR3 is built from 15 residues. From germline, CDR1 is SGHRS and CDR2 YFSETQ. The CDR3 reads CASRKGTGGDTEAFF. DNA for the CDR3: TGCGCCAGCCGAAAAGGGACAGGGGGTGACACTGAAGCTTTCTTT.

The chain is built from TRBV6-6 and TRBJ2-1; TRBD2 aligns across 9 bases. The J segment lost 3 bases and the V segment lost 2 bases, leaving 2 bases of the junction unmatched. Per the germline V gene, CDR1 is MNHNY and CDR2 is SVGAGI (reference sequence). The CDR3 totals 15 residues. CDR3 bases: TGTGCCAGCAGTTACGGCGGGAGGGTCTACAATGAGCAGTTCTTC. It encodes CASSYGGRVYNEQFF.

This chain connects TRBV5-1 to TRBJ1-1; D is undetermined. CDR1 is SGHRS and CDR2 is YFSETQ in the germline V gene. V lost 0 bases and J lost 3, with 12 bases in between. There are 15 residues in the CDR3. CDR3 in DNA: TGCGCCAGCAGCTTGGCCGGAGGTCCCGACACTGAAGCTTTCTTT. It codes for CASSLAGGPDTEAFF.

V usage is TRBV16 and J usage is TRBJ2-6; D is undetermined. Germline CDR1 reads KGHSY; CDR2 reads FQNENV. Trimming cost V 3 bases and J 8 bases, with 11 bases left between them. This CDR3 spans 14 amino acids. In nucleotides, the CDR3 is TGTGCCAGCAGCCATACGACGGTACCCAACGTCCTGACTTTC. Amino acids: CASSHTTVPNVLTF. The full variable domain, in which reference TRBV16 and TRBJ2-6 provide the parts outside the CDR3, is GEEVAQTPKHLVRGEGQKAKLYCAPIKGHSYVFWYQQVLKNEFKFLISFQNENVFDETGMPKERFSAKCLPNSPCSLEIQATKLEDSAVYFCASSHTTVPNVLTFGAGSRLTVL.

The chain recombines TRBV30 with TRBJ1-1, with a weak D call TRBD1 (5 bases). The CDR3 has 12 amino acids. V dropped 2 bases and J dropped 7 bases, with 11 bases sitting between them. CDR1 and CDR2 (germline): GTSNPN, SVGIG (reference sequence). CDR3 DNA: TGTGCCTGGAGTCGGGGGTACAGTGAAGCTTTCTTT. This translates into CAWSRGYSEAFF.

V usage is TRBV2 and J usage is TRBJ1-1; 7 bases match TRBD1. The CDR3 is 14 residues long. V was pared by 5 bases and J by 4 bases, with 7 bases of the junction left unmatched. The V gene's germline CDR1 is SNHLY and CDR2 FYNNEI. The CDR3 protein is CASSNRDRPTEAFF. The CDR3 DNA is TGTGCCAGCAGTAACCGGGACAGACCCACTGAAGCTTTCTTT. Looking up the rest from reference TRBV2 and TRBJ1-1 gives the full variable domain: EPEVTQTPSHQVTQMGQEVILRCVPISNHLYFYWYRQILGQKVEFLVSFYNNEISEKSEIFDDQFSVERPDGSNFTLKIRSTKLEDSAMYFCASSNRDRPTEAFFGQGTRLTVV.

This clone was seen once. J is TRBJ1-2 and V is TRBV28, with TRBD1 matching over 8 bases. The CDR3 is 13 amino acids. CDR1 and CDR2 (germline): MDHEN, SYDVKM. J was trimmed by 8 bases and V by 3 bases; bases with no gene match: 5. CDR3 residues: CASSFRGPRGYTF. CDR3 nucleotides: TGTGCCAGCAGTTTCAGGGGGCCAAGAGGCTACACCTTC.

The chain couples TRBV28 to TRBJ2-7, with 7 bases identical to TRBD1. J gave up 6 bases and V 5 bases, and 16 bases lay outside the gene matches. CDR1 is MDHEN and CDR2 is SYDVKM in the germline V gene. This CDR3 is 16 amino acids long. CDR3 residues: CASSAGTAPKFFEQYF. The CDR3 DNA reads TGTGCCAGCAGTGCCGGGACAGCCCCCAAGTTTTTCGAGCAGTACTTC.

This chain uses TRBV28 with TRBJ1-1; 8 bases align to TRBD1. Germline V lookup: CDR1 MDHEN, CDR2 SYDVKM. The CDR3 extends over 14 amino acids. The ends lost 5 bases at V and 5 bases at J; junction bases unmatched: 7. Written as DNA, the CDR3 is TGTGCCAGCAGTCCTCGGACAGGGCGGACTGAAGCTTTCTTT. Translated, it gives CASSPRTGRTEAFF.

The chain links TRBV10-3 to TRBJ2-3; 9 nucleotides align to TRBD2. Germline V gives CDR1 ENHRY, CDR2 SYGVKD. The CDR3 runs to 14 residues. J lost 8 bases, V lost 0 bases, and 3 bases had no gene match. CDR3: CAISESVAGVTQYF. The CDR3 DNA reads TGTGCCATCAGTGAGTCGGTAGCGGGAGTTACGCAGTATTTT.